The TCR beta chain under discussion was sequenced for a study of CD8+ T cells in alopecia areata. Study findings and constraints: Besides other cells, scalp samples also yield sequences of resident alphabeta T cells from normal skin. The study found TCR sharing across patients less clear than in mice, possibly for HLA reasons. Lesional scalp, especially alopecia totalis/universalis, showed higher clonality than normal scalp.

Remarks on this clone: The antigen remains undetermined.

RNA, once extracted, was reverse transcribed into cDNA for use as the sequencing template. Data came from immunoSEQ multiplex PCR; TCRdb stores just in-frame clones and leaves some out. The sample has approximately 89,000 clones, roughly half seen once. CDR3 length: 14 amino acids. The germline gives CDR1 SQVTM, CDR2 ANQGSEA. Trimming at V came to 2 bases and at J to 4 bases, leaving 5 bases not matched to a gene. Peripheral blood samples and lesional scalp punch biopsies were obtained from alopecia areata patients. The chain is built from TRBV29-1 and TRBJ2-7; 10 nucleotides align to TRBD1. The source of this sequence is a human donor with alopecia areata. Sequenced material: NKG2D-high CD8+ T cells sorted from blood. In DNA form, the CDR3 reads TGCAGCGTTGAAAAACCGGGACAGGGGTACGAGCAGTACTTC. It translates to CSVEKPGQGYEQYF.